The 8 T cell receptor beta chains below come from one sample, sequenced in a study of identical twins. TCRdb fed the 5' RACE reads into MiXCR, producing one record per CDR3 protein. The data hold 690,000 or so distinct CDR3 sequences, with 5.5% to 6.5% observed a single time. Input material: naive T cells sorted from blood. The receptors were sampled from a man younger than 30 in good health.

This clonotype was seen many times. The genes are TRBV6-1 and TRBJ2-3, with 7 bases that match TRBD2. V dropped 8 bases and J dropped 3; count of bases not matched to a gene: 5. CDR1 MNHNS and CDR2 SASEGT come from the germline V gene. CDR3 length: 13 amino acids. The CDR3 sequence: CASGPGGTDTQYF. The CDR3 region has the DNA TGTGCCAGCGGGCCCGGGGGGACAGATACGCAGTATTTT.

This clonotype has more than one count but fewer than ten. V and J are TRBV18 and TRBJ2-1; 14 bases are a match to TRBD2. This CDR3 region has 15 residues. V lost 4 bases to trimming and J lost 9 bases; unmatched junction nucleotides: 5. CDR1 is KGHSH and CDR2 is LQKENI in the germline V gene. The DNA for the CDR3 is TGTGCCAGCTCACGGACTAGCGGGAGGATCGGTGAGCAGTTCTTC. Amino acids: CASSRTSGRIGEQFF.

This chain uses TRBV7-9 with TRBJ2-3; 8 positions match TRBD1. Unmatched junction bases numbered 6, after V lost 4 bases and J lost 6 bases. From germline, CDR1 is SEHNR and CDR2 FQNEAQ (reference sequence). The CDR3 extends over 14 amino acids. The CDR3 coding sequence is TGTGCCAGCAGCTCTGGACAGGGTTGGGATACGCAGTATTTT. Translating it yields CASSSGQGWDTQYF.

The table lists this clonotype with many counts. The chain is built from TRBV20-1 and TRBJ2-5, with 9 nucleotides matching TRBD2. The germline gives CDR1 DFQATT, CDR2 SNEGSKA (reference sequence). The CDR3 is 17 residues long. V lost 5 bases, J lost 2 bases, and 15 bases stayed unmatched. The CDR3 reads CSASRTRSGSMQETQYF. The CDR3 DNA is TGCAGTGCTTCCCGCACCCGTAGCGGGAGTATGCAAGAGACCCAGTACTTC.

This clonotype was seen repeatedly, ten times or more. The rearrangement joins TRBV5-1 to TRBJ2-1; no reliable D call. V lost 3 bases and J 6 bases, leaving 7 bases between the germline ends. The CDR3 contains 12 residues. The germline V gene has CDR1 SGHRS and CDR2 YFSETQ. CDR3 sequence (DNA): TGCGCCAGCAGCTCCGTTGGCAATGAGCAGTTCTTC. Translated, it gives CASSSVGNEQFF.

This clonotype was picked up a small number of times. CDR3 coding DNA: TGTGCCAGCAGTCTCCCGGGACTAGCGGGATTCATGGCAGATACGCAGTATTTT. This gives the protein CASSLPGLAGFMADTQYF. This chain uses TRBV12-3 or TRBV12-4 with TRBJ2-3; 13 bases line up with TRBD2. The length of the CDR3 is 18 residues. V trimming: 5 bases; J trimming: 4 bases; junction bases outside the gene matches: 12.

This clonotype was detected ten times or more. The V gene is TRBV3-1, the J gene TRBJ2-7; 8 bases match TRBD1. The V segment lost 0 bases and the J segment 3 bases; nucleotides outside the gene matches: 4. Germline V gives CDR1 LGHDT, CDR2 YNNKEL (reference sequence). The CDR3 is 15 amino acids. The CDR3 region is CASSQEGTGLYEQYF. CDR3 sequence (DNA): TGTGCCAGCAGCCAAGAAGGGACAGGACTCTACGAGCAGTACTTC.

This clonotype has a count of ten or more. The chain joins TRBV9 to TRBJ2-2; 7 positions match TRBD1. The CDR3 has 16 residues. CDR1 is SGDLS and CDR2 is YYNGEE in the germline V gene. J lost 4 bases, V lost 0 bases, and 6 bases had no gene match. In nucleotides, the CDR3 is TGTGCCAGCAGCGTAGAATTCGGGACAGCCACCGGGGAGCTGTTTTTT. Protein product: CASSVEFGTATGELFF.